These 27 T cell receptor beta chains were all obtained from the same sample, sequenced in a study of blood T cell repertoires in COVID-19. The table came from immunoSEQ multiplex PCR; TCRdb's copy has only in-frame clones and leaves some out. The data show some 300,000 clones, roughly 90% seen once. The sample consisted of PBMCs or T cells enriched from blood (not recorded which). The receptors were sampled from a woman in her twenties or thirties who had been exposed to COVID-19.

The chain employs TRBV6-5 and TRBJ1-5, with 8 positions matching TRBD1. V gave up 10 bases and J gave up 4 bases; unmatched junction bases: 9. The CDR3 totals 14 residues. CDR1 and CDR2 (germline): MNHEY, SVGAGI. Written as DNA, the CDR3 is TGTGCCACGACAAAGGACAGGGTTAATCAGCCCCAGCATTTT. This codes for CATTKDRVNQPQHF.

This clone was picked up a small number of times. At the DNA level, this CDR3 is encoded by other sequences in the same sample as well. CDR3 DNA sequence: TGCAGCGTTGACCCGGGACTAGCGAGGTACAATGAGCAGTTCTTC. This sequence encodes CSVDPGLARYNEQFF. The chain uses TRBV29-1 and TRBJ2-1; 10 bases are a match to TRBD2. The CDR3 loop spans 15 amino acids. The germline V gene encodes CDR1 SQVTM and CDR2 ANQGSEA. V gave up 3 bases and J gave up 4 bases; unmatched junction bases: 6.

The chain employs TRBV19 and TRBJ1-2; 9 bases line up with TRBD1. Germline assignment: CDR1 LNHDA and CDR2 SQIVND (reference sequence). J lost 8 bases, V lost 7 bases, and 8 bases had no gene match. CDR3 length: 13 amino acids. The CDR3 DNA sequence: TGTGCCAGTACCATGTGGGACAGGGAAGGCTACACCTTC. Its protein product is CASTMWDREGYTF.

V and J are TRBV24-1 and TRBJ2-1; tentative D call: TRBD1 (6 bases). The V end lost 1 base, the J end lost 2 bases, and 14 bases lay between the germline ends. Germline-derived CDR1 and CDR2 are KGHDR and SFDVKD. This CDR3 has 17 amino acids. In DNA form, the CDR3 reads TGTGCCACCAGTGATTTTGGCAGGGGAAAGGCCTACAATGAGCAGTTCTTC. It is translated as CATSDFGRGKAYNEQFF.

The V gene is TRBV19, the J gene TRBJ1-3, with D unclear. This CDR3 spans 13 amino acids. V was trimmed by 5 bases and J by 8 bases, leaving 13 bases between them. Germline lookup yields CDR1 LNHDA and CDR2 SQIVND (reference sequence). This CDR3 is CASSPAGWDTIYF. Here the CDR3 DNA reads TGTGCCAGTAGTCCCGCGGGATGGGACACCATATATTTT.

This clone was seen a handful of times. V is TRBV7-6 and J is TRBJ1-1; D is ambiguous. Deletions cut 6 bases from V and 1 base from J, with 21 bases between. This CDR3 comprises 17 residues. Germline assignment: CDR1 SGHVS and CDR2 FNYEAQ. The CDR3 spells CASSLTPSILQNTEAFF. In DNA form, the CDR3 reads TGTGCCAGCAGTCTAACCCCTTCAATCCTCCAGAACACTGAAGCTTTCTTT.

The rearrangement links TRBV5-4 to TRBJ1-4, with D unclear. CDR1 is SGHNT and CDR2 is YYREEE in the germline V gene (reference sequence). Trimming left V 4 bases short and J 0 bases short, with 10 bases between. CDR3 length: 15 residues. This chain's CDR3 is CASSALGATNEKLFF. For the CDR3, the DNA is TGTGCCAGCAGCGCCCTCGGTGCAACTAATGAAAAACTGTTTTTT.

This chain uses TRBV7-9 with TRBJ2-2, with TRBD1 matching over 10 bases. Germline trimming cut 6 bases from V and 1 base from J; bases unmatched to any gene: 14. There are 19 residues in the CDR3. CDR1 is SEHNR, CDR2 FQNEAQ, per germline (reference sequence). CDR3 nucleotide sequence: TGTGCCAGCAGTCCGAGGGGACAGGGGAAGATCCTGAACACCGGGGAGCTGTTTTTT. Translated, it gives CASSPRGQGKILNTGELFF.

The chain is built from TRBV9 and TRBJ2-6; 10 nucleotides line up with TRBD1. CDR3 length: 18 amino acids. V lost 2 bases to trimming and J lost 0 bases; unmatched junction nucleotides: 5. CDR1 and CDR2 (germline): SGDLS, YYNGEE. The CDR3 nucleotides are TGTGCCAGCAGCGTGCCGACAGGGGGCATCTCTGGGGCCAACGTCCTGACTTTC. Translating gives CASSVPTGGISGANVLTF. Full variable domain (outside the CDR3, taken from reference TRBV9 and TRBJ2-6): DSGVTQTPKHLITATGQRVTLRCSPRSGDLSVYWYQQSLDQGLQFLIQYYNGEERAKGNILERFSAQQFPDLHSELNLSSLELGDSALYFCASSVPTGGISGANVLTFGAGSRLTVL.

This clone was counted once. The chain joins TRBV27 to TRBJ2-7; D not certain. The germline V and J ends were trimmed by 6 bases and 1 base, with 19 bases remaining between them. The V gene's germline CDR1 is MNHEY and CDR2 SMNVEV (reference sequence). The CDR3 contains 16 residues. Here the CDR3 DNA reads TGTGCCAGCAGCCGCGATGCTCCCGCTCGATCCTACGAGCAGTACTTC. Its protein product is CASSRDAPARSYEQYF.

The V gene is TRBV6-1, the J gene TRBJ1-2, with unresolved D. The germline gives CDR1 MNHNS, CDR2 SASEGT. The CDR3 spans 13 residues. Between the trimmed V and J ends, which lost 1 base and 11 bases, there was a span of 14 bases. This chain's CDR3 is CASSEGLYSAYTF. CDR3 sequence (DNA): TGTGCCAGCAGTGAAGGCTTGTACAGTGCGTACACCTTC.

This clone came up a few times. V and J are TRBV29-1 and TRBJ2-3; D is perhaps TRBD2 (6 bases). The CDR3 loop spans 19 amino acids. Trimming took off 6 bases at V and 0 bases at J, with 28 bases between the two ends. From germline, CDR1 is SQVTM and CDR2 ANQGSEA. In nucleotides, the CDR3 is TGCAGCGTCCACCCATCGGGGCAGGGAGGACCAACTAGCACAGATACGCAGTATTTT. Translated, it gives CSVHPSGQGGPTSTDTQYF.

The rearrangement joins TRBV29-1 to TRBJ1-5; D unclear. The ends were cut back, 8 bases at V and 2 bases at J, with 13 bases in the middle. Germline lookup yields CDR1 SQVTM and CDR2 ANQGSEA. CDR3 length equals 13 residues. CDR3 in DNA: TGCAGCAGTCGCGGGGATTGCAATCAGCCCCAGCATTTT. Residues: CSSRGDCNQPQHF.

The chain joins TRBV5-1 to TRBJ1-3; D perhaps matches TRBD1 (6 bases). CDR1 SGHRS and CDR2 YFSETQ come from the germline V gene. V shed 0 bases and J shed 4 bases, with 8 bases lying between them. The CDR3 runs 14 residues. Here the CDR3 reads CASSLAGVGNTIYF. In DNA form, the CDR3 reads TGCGCCAGCAGCTTGGCAGGGGTGGGAAACACCATATATTTT.

V is TRBV4-1 and J is TRBJ2-7; D call uncertain. Trimming removed 2 bases at V and 3 bases at J, with 8 bases between. CDR1 is MGHRA and CDR2 is YSYEKL in the germline V gene. This CDR3 has 13 residues. The CDR3 here is CASSQFRNYEQYF. The CDR3 bases are TGCGCCAGCAGCCAATTCAGAAACTACGAGCAGTACTTC.

The genes are TRBV10-3 and TRBJ1-5, with 9 bases that match TRBD1. V lost 10 bases and J lost 6; bases outside the gene matches: 16. This CDR3 is 16 amino acids long. Per the germline V gene, CDR1 is ENHRY and CDR2 is SYGVKD. Written as DNA, the CDR3 is TGTGCCACCCGGACAGGGGTGTTGAGAGAAGGTCAGCCCCAGCATTTT. Translating gives CATRTGVLREGQPQHF.

This chain joins TRBV6-5 and TRBJ2-5, with D uncertain. Germline CDR1 is MNHEY and CDR2 is SVGAGI. The CDR3 has 11 residues. The V gene lost 11 bases and the J gene lost 2 bases, with 9 bases spanning the gap. The CDR3, as DNA: TGTGCCTCTAGTCCACAAGAGACCCAGTACTTC. Translated, it gives CASSPQETQYF.

This chain uses TRBV7-6 with TRBJ1-2, with D possibly being TRBD1 (5 bases). Between the trimmed V and J ends, which lost 0 bases and 6 bases, there was a span of 14 bases. CDR1 and CDR2 (germline): SGHVS, FNYEAQ. CDR3 size: 15 residues. The CDR3 loop is CASSLAVRGVDGYTF. The CDR3 nucleotides are TGTGCCAGCAGCTTAGCGGTTCGGGGGGTGGATGGCTACACCTTC.

The V and J genes are TRBV12-3 or TRBV12-4 and TRBJ1-2, with D possibly being TRBD1 (6 bases). The CDR3 length is 12 residues. Trimming removed 6 bases from V and 8 bases from J, with 13 bases in between. CDR3 protein: CASSVSGGGYTF. The CDR3 coding sequence is TGTGCCAGCAGCGTATCGGGGGGCGGCTACACCTTC.

The chain uses TRBV5-1 and TRBJ1-2; maybe TRBD1 (6 bases). The length of the CDR3 is 14 residues. V lost 4 bases, J lost 6 bases, and 16 bases lay in between. Germline lookup yields CDR1 SGHRS and CDR2 YFSETQ. Here the CDR3 reads CASSAIQGEDGYTF. The CDR3 nucleotides read TGCGCCAGCAGCGCAATACAGGGTGAAGATGGCTACACCTTC.

This chain uses TRBV7-2 with TRBJ2-3, with D tentatively TRBD2 (6 bases). The germline gives CDR1 SGHTA, CDR2 FQGNSA. There are 16 residues in the CDR3. V was pared by 5 bases and J by 2 bases, with 17 bases between. This chain's CDR3 is CASSRLGSGYTDTQYF. DNA of the CDR3: TGTGCCAGCAGCAGGTTGGGTAGCGGTTACACAGATACGCAGTATTTT.

The chain uses TRBV6-5 and TRBJ1-2; D is uncertain. Trimming took 5 bases from V and 7 from J, leaving 14 bases between them. The V gene's germline CDR1 is MNHEY and CDR2 SVGAGI. The CDR3 length is 13 residues. The CDR3 loop is CASSPPGESGYTF. The CDR3 nucleotides read TGTGCCAGCAGTCCCCCCGGGGAGTCTGGCTACACCTTC.

The chain couples TRBV4-2 to TRBJ1-1; 9 bases are shared with TRBD1. The CDR3 totals 15 residues. The germline V gene has CDR1 LGHNA and CDR2 YNFKEQ. Germline trimming cut 3 bases from V and 0 bases from J; bases unmatched to any gene: 2. CDR3 sequence (DNA): TGTGCCAGCAGCCATAACAGGGGGCTGAACACTGAAGCTTTCTTT. Protein: CASSHNRGLNTEAFF.

This chain links TRBV19 with TRBJ2-1, with 10 bases matching TRBD2. Per germline, CDR1 LNHDA and CDR2 SQIVND (reference sequence). The CDR3 is 20 residues long. With V trimmed by 3 bases and J by 0 bases, 14 bases remained unmatched. The CDR3 DNA reads TGTGCCAGTAGTATCAATGGGGCTAGCGGGGGCCCTAGCTCCTACAATGAGCAGTTCTTC. Encoded protein: CASSINGASGGPSSYNEQFF.

The V gene is TRBV18, the J gene TRBJ1-2; maybe TRBD1 (6 bases). Trimming shortened V by 5 bases and J by 4 bases, and 20 bases separated the two germline ends. The CDR3 has 16 residues. Germline lookup yields CDR1 KGHSH and CDR2 LQKENI. Here the CDR3 DNA reads TGTGCCAGCTCATCAAAACGACAGGATCCAGTCTATGGCTACACCTTC. Its translation is CASSSKRQDPVYGYTF.

This chain connects TRBV19 to TRBJ1-5, with D possibly being TRBD1 (5 bases). Trimming removed 3 bases from V and 7 bases from J, with 10 bases in between. CDR1 and CDR2 (germline): LNHDA, SQIVND (reference sequence). The CDR3 totals 13 residues. The CDR3 protein is CASSIPGHQPQHF. The CDR3 DNA sequence: TGTGCCAGTAGTATCCCAGGGCACCAGCCCCAGCATTTT.

This chain connects TRBV11-2 to TRBJ1-1; a possible D gene is TRBD1 (6 bases). Germline V gives CDR1 SGHAT, CDR2 FQNNGV. This CDR3 is 13 amino acids long. V lost 4 bases to trimming and J lost 1 base, with 7 bases between them. CDR3 sequence (DNA): TGTGCCAGCAGCTCGGGACAGAACACTGAAGCTTTCTTT. Translating gives CASSSGQNTEAFF.